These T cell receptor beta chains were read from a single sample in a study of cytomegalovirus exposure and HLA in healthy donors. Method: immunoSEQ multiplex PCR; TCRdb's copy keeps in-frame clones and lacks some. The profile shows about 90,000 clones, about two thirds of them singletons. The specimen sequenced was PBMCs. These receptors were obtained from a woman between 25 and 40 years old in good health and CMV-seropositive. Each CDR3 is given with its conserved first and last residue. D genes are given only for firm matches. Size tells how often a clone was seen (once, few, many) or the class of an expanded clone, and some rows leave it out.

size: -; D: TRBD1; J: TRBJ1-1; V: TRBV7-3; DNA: TGTGCCAGCAGCTTAGACGCGACAGGGGGCGCAGCTTTCTTT; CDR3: CASSLDATGGAAFF
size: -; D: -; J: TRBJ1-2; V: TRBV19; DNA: TGTGCCAGTAGGATCAAGCAAACCTATGGCTACACCTTC; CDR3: CASRIKQTYGYTF
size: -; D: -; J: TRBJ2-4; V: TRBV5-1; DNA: TGCGCCAGCAGCCCAGGGGGGAAAACGCTAGACATTCAGTACTTC; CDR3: CASSPGGKTLDIQYF
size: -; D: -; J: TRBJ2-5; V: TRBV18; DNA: TGTGCCAGCTCCCCTAATCGAGAGACCCAGTACTTC; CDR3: CASSPNRETQYF
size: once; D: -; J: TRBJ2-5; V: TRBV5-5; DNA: TGTGCCAGCAGCCCCGGGGAGACCCAGTACTTC; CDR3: CASSPGETQYF
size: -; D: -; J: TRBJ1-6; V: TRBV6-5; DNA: TGTGCCAGCAGTTTTCGATCCGGGACTGATCATTCACCCCTCCACTTT; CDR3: CASSFRSGTDHSPLHF
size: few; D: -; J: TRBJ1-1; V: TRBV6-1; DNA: TGTGCCAGCAGGAGACAGGAGAACACTGAAGCTTTCTTT; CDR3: CASRRQENTEAFF
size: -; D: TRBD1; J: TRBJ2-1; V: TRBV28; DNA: TGTGCCAGCAGTTCGGGGACAGGGGATCTGAATGAGCAGTTCTTC; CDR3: CASSSGTGDLNEQFF
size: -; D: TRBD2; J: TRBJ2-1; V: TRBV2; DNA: TGTGCCAGCAGTGAGGCATCGCGGGGGGGCGGATCTGAGCAGTTCTTC; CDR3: CASSEASRGGGSEQFF
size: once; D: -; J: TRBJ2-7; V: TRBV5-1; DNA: TGCGCCAGCAGCTTGCTCCAGACAGGCTCCTACGAGCAGTACTTC; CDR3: CASSLLQTGSYEQYF
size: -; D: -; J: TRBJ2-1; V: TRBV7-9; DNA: TGTGCCAGCAGCTCCCCCCCACTTCGACAGAACAATGAGCAGTTCTTC; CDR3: CASSSPPLRQNNEQFF
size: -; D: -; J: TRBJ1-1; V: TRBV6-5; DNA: TGTGCCAGCAGTTCGATCACAGGGTCAGATGAAGCTTTCTTT; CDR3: CASSSITGSDEAFF
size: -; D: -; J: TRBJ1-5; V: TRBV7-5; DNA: TGTGTCAGAAGCACGCGAAACCGGAGGGCCTGGTATAGCGATCAGCCCCAGCATTTT; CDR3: CVRSTRNRRAWYSDQPQHF
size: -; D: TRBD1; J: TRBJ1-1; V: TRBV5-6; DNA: TGTGCCAGCAGCGGACAGGCATACCACACTGAAGCTTTCTTT; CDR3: CASSGQAYHTEAFF
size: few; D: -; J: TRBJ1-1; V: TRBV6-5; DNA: TGTGCCAGCAGTGAAGACTGGAGGTCGGTTGAAGCTTTCTTT; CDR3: CASSEDWRSVEAFF
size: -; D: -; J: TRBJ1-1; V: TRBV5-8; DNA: TGTGCCAGCAGCCTGGGATCCTTCCAGGGAAGGGCTTTCTTT; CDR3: CASSLGSFQGRAFF
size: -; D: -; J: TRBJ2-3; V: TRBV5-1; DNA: TGCGCCAGCCACCCCACCGCGACAGGCACAGATACGCAGTATTTT; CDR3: CASHPTATGTDTQYF
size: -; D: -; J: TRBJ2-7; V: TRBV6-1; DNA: TGTGCCAGCAATTTTGGGACAAGAGTTTACGAGCAGTACTTC; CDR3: CASNFGTRVYEQYF
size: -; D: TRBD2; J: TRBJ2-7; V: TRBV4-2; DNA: TGTGCCAGCAGCCTCGCCCCCGGGACTAGCGGAACGGGGAGGGACGAGCAGTACTTC; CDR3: CASSLAPGTSGTGRDEQYF
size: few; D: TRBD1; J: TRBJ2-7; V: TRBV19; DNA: TGTGCCAGTAGTGGCCGACAGGGGCCCTACGAGCAGTACTTC; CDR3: CASSGRQGPYEQYF
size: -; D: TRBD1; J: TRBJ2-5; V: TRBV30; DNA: TGTGCCTGTCCCACAGGGGTCCAAGAGACCCAGTACTTC; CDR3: CACPTGVQETQYF
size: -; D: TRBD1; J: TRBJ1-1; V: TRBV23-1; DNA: TGCGCCAGCAGTCTGGACAGGGGTAACACTGAAGCTTTCTTT; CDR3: CASSLDRGNTEAFF
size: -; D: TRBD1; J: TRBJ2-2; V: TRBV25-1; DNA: TGTGCCAGCAGTGCCTCGACAGGGTTCACAAACACCGGGGAGCTGTTTTTT; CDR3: CASSASTGFTNTGELFF
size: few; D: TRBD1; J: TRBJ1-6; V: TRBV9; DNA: TGTGCCAGCAGCGTCCGGGACAGTTCTTCACCCCTCCACTTT; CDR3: CASSVRDSSSPLHF
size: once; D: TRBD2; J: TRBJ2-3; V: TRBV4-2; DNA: TGTGCCAGCAGCCAATCCAATAGCGGGGGGGCCACAGATACGCAGTATTTT; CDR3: CASSQSNSGGATDTQYF
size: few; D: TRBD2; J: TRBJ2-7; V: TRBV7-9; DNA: TGTGCCAGCAGCTTTGGGACTAGCGGGACGACCTACGAGCAGTACTTC; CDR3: CASSFGTSGTTYEQYF
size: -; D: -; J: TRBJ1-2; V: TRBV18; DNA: TGTGCCAGCTCACCACCTCCAGGGGACTATGGCTACCCCTTC; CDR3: CASSPPPGDYGYPF
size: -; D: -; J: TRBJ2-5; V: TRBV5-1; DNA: TGCGCCAGCAGAGCTTGGGAGACCCAGTACTTC; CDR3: CASRAWETQYF
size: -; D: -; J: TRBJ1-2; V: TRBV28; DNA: TGTGCCAGCAGTTTAGTCGCGCTACAGCACCACTATGGCTACACCTTC; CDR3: CASSLVALQHHYGYTF
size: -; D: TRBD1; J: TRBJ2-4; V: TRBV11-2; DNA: TGTGCCAGCAGCTTGCCACAGGGGATCAAAAACATTCAGTACTTC; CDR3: CASSLPQGIKNIQYF
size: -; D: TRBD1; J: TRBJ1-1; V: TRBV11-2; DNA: TGTGCCAGCAGCTGGAACCGGGACAGGAACACTGAAGCTTTCTTT; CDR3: CASSWNRDRNTEAFF
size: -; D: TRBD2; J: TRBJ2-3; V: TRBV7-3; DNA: TGTGCCAGCAGCTTGGCGGGGGGCACAGATACGCAGTATTTT; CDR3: CASSLAGGTDTQYF
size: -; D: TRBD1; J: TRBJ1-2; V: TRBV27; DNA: TGTGCCAGCAGTCCACAGGGGGCCATTCAAGTTTACTATGGCTACACCTTC; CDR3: CASSPQGAIQVYYGYTF
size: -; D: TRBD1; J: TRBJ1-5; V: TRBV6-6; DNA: TGTGCCAGCAGGAGGACGGACAGGGATAATCAGCCCCAGCATTTT; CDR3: CASRRTDRDNQPQHF
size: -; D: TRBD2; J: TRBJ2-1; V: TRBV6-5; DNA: TGTGCCAGCGGGGCGACTAGCGGGGGCAATGAGCAGTTCTTC; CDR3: CASGATSGGNEQFF
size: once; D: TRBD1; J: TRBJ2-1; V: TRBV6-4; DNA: TGTGCCAGCGCTGAGGACAGGGGAAAGCAGTTCTTC; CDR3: CASAEDRGKQFF
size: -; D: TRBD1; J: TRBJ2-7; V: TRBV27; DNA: TGTGCCAGCAGTTGGGGGACAGGGTCCTACGAGCAGTACTTC; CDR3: CASSWGTGSYEQYF
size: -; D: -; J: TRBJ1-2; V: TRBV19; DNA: TGTGCCAGTAGCCTCGGACAAGGTGGCTACACCTTC; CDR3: CASSLGQGGYTF
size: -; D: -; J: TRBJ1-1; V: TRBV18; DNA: TGTGCCAGCTCACCAACAGGGTTGAACACTGAAGCTTTCTTT; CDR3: CASSPTGLNTEAFF
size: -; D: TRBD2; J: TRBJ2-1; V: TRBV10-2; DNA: TGCGCCAGTTCTAGCGGGGGGACTACTACAATTAAGTTCTTC; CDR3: CASSSGGTTTIKFF
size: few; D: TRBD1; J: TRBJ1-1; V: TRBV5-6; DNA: TGTGCCAGCAGCTTTGGGGGGTACTCAGGGGGGAGGACTGAAGCTTTCTTT; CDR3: CASSFGGYSGGRTEAFF
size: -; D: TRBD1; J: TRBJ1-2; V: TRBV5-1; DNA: TGCGCCAGCAGCTTGGCCGTGGGACAGGGAAGAGACTATGGCTACACCTTC; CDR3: CASSLAVGQGRDYGYTF
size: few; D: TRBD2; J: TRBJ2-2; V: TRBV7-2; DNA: TGTGCCAGCAGCTTAGGGGGAGGGCGGAACACCGGGGAGCTGTTTTTT; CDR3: CASSLGGGRNTGELFF
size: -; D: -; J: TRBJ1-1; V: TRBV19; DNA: TGTGCCAGTAGTGCGCCGTTACAGGGTAGGGGGGGGGACACTGAAGCTTTCTTT; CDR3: CASSAPLQGRGGDTEAFF
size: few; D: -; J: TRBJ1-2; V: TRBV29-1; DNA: TGCAGCGTTGAAGGCAGGGACTATGGCTACACCTTC; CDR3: CSVEGRDYGYTF
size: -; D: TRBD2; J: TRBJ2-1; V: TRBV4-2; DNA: TGTGCCAGCAGCCAAGATGTGAGCGGGGGGGCCTCATACAATGAGCAGTTCTTC; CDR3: CASSQDVSGGASYNEQFF
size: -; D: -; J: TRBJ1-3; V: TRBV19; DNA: TGTGCCACCTCGCGGATGGTGGTCTCTGGAAACACCATATATTTT; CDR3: CATSRMVVSGNTIYF